The clone carrying this T cell receptor beta chain was observed a few times. The antigen remains undetermined. Multiplex PCR (32 V and 13 J primers) was used to amplify the TCR beta CDR3. TCRdb reanalysed the multiplex PCR reads using MiXCR and keeps one entry per CDR3 protein. The profile shows under 7,000 distinct CDR3 sequences, 20% to 25% of them singletons. Germline CDR1 reads SQVTM; CDR2 reads ANQGSEA. CDR3 length: 11 amino acids. V was trimmed by 5 bases and J by 6 bases, leaving 8 bases between them. These data come from a study of immune heterogeneity within non-small cell lung tumors. Study-level findings and limits: The study found identical dominant CDR3 beta clonotypes recurring across tumor sites within a patient, alongside site-unique high-frequency clones.

Per sample, approximately 0.6 ug of bulk tumor genomic DNA was the template used. While surgery was under way, several biopsies spaced far apart were taken per primary tumor. Curative surgical treatment was performed in patients who had newly diagnosed, untreated non-small cell lung cancer. The J gene is TRBJ2-1, the V gene TRBV29-1, with D perhaps matching TRBD1 (6 bases). The specimen was lung tumor tissue. The TCR originated in a female donor with non-small cell lung cancer. CDR3 protein: CSVNRVNEQFF. Here the CDR3 DNA reads TGCAGCGTTAACAGGGTCAATGAGCAGTTCTTC.